Included here is one T cell receptor (beta chain) sequence, with context. These data are taken from a study of blood T cell repertoires in COVID-19. Repertoires were generated with immunoSEQ multiplex PCR, while TCRdb's copy carries only in-frame clones and drops some. The repertoire includes 340,000 or so clones, about 86% of them detected once, and about 4.2% sits in the top ten. The receptor's source is a woman between 35 and 50 years old with acute COVID-19. The sample taken for sequencing was PBMCs or T cells enriched from blood (not recorded which).

The CDR3 region has the DNA TGCGCCAGCAGCTTCGGACTAGTAGAGGACAATGAGCAGTTCTTC. Residues: CASSFGLVEDNEQFF. The J gene is TRBJ2-1, the V gene TRBV5-1; TRBD2 matches at 7 bases. J was trimmed by 5 bases and V by 2 bases; bases with no gene match: 7. Per germline, CDR1 SGHRS and CDR2 YFSETQ. The CDR3 is 15 residues long.